This TCR beta chain derives from a study of spatial heterogeneity in lung cancer. V dropped 0 bases and J dropped 3; count of bases not matched to a gene: 3. Germline V gene data show CDR1 as MNHNY and CDR2 as SVGAGI (reference sequence). The length of the CDR3 is 16 residues. This clonotype was counted ten times or more. TCRdb processed the 5' RACE reads anew with MiXCR; each CDR3 protein has one entry. The table lists 25,000 to 30,000 distinct CDR3 sequences, approximately 5.6% of them singletons. As for time point: blood at routine non-recurrence follow-up after resection. Unsorted tumor, nontumor lung tissue or cryopreserved PBMC supplied the whole RNA.

The chain couples TRBV6-6 to TRBJ2-5, with TRBD2 matching over 11 bases. This sequence was found in a male donor with early-stage non-small cell lung cancer. This specimen was PBMCs, taken at follow-up. CDR3 DNA sequence: TGTGCCAGCAGTTACTCGGGACTAGCGGTAGAAGAGACCCAGTACTTC. It encodes CASSYSGLAVEETQYF.